This TCR beta chain was recovered during a study of T-cell reconstitution after alpha-beta-depleted transplantation in children. Notes on the study in general: Reported findings indicate that, about two months after transplant, alpha-beta T cells came from several hundred expanded clones, which were derived from non-depleted graft cells.

TCRbeta library preparation incorporated unique molecular identifiers. Each CDR3 protein gets one entry after TCRdb re-called the PCR reads with MiXCR. The sample includes about 310,000 distinct CDR3 sequences, 20% to 30% of them seen just once. Concerning this clonotype: The antigen is not known.

The CDR3 runs 16 residues. V shed 6 bases and J 2 bases; nucleotides not matched to a gene: 8. The chain combines TRBV12-3 or TRBV12-4 with TRBJ2-4; TRBD1 aligns across 9 bases. The starting material was PBMCs, mostly from graft donor cells, obtained 180 days after TCRalphabeta/CD19-depleted stem cell transplant. This receptor was obtained from a male patient under 18 who had a stem cell transplant for acute lymphoblastic leukemia, so the T cells may come from the graft donor. CDR3 sequence: CASSRTGDHTKNIQYF. The CDR3 nucleotides read TGTGCCAGCAGCCGGACAGGGGACCATACCAAAAACATTCAGTACTTC.